What follows is one T cell receptor beta chain and its context. TCRdb itself ran the RT-PCR reads through MiXCR, one entry per CDR3 protein. The data contain roughly 500,000 distinct CDR3 sequences, under 30% of them seen just once; the ten biggest clones take up approximately 2.9%. This sample was included in a study of response to subunit inactivated influenza vaccine. The germline gives CDR1 WSHSY, CDR2 SAAADI. Trimming took off 3 bases at V and 5 bases at J, with 10 bases between the two ends. This CDR3 has 13 residues. The sample was also linked to a second study, of T cells expressing NK-cell markers. Per that paper: 5'RACE template switching with UMIs generated TCR beta cDNA. Sorted CD3+CD56+NKG2C+, CD3+CD56+NKG2C- and CD3+CD56-NKG2C+ T cells provided the TCR beta repertoires.

The starting material was CD4+ T cells sorted from PBMCs, obtained roughly 13 days after vaccination. The rearrangement links TRBV10-2 to TRBJ1-2; D uncertain. The sequence was obtained from a man aged 50-60 years who received an inactivated influenza vaccine. CDR3 protein: CASSDRSFYGYTF. The CDR3 nucleotides are TGCGCCAGCAGTGACCGTTCTTTTTATGGCTACACCTTC.